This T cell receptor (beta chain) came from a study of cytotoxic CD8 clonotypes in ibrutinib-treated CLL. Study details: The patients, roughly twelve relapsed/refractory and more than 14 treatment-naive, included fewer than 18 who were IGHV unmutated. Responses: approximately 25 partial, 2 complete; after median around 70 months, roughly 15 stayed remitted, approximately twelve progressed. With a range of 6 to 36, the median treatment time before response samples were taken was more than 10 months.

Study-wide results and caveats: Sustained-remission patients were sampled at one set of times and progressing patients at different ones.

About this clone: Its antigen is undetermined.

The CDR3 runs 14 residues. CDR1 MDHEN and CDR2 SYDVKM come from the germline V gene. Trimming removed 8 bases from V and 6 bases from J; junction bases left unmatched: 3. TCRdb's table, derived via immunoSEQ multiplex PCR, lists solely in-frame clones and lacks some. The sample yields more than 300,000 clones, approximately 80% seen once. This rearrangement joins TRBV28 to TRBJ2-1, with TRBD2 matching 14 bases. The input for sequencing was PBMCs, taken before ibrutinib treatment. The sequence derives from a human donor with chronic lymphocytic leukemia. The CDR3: CASQTSGRANEQFF. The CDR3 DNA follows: TGTGCCAGCCAGACTAGCGGGAGGGCCAATGAGCAGTTCTTC.